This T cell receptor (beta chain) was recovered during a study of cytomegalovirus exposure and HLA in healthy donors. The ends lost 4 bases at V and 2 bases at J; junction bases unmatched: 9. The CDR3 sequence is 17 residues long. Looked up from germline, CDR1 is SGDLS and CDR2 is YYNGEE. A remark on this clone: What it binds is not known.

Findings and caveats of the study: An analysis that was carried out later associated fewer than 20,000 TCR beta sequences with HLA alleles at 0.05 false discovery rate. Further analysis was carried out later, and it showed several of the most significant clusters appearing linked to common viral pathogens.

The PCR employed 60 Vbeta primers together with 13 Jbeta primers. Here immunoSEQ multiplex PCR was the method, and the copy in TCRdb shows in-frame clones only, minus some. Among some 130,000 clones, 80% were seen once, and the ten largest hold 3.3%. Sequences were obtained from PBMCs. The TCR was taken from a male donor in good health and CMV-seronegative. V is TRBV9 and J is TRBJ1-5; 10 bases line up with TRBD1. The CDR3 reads CASSSSAGTGGNQPQHF. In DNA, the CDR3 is TGTGCCAGCAGCTCTTCCGCCGGGACAGGGGGCAATCAGCCCCAGCATTTT.